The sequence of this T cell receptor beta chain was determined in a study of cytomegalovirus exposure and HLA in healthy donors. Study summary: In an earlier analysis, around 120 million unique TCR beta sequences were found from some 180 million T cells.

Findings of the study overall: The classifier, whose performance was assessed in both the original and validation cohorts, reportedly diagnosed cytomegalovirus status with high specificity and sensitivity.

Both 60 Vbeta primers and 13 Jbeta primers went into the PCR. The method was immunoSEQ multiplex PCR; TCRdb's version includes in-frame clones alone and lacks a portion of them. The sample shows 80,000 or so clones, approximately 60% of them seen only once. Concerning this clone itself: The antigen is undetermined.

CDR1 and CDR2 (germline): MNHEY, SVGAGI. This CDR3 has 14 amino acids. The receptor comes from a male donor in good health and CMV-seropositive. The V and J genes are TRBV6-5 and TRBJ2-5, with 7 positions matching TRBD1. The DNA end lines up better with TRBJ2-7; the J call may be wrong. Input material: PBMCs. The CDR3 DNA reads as TGTGCCAGCAGCCCAGGGGGTCCACCCTACGAGCAGTACTTC. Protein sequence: CASSPGGPPYEQYF.